This T cell receptor beta chain was observed in a study of CD8+ T cells in alopecia areata. Study details: Patients remained on tofacitinib for 6 to 18 months and then went 6 months without it. Study findings and constraints: There were also resident alphabeta T cells of normal skin sequenced in scalp samples. Scalp and blood samples kept many expanded lesional clones throughout tofacitinib.

cDNA prepared by RNA extraction and subsequent reverse transcription served as the template for sequencing. Generated by immunoSEQ multiplex PCR, the TCRdb table keeps only in-frame clones and is missing some. The top ten clones hold roughly a tenth of a sample with 180,000 or so clones, approximately 50% of them seen once. Noted treatment: oral pan-JAK inhibitor, 5-10 mg twice daily. Patients with alopecia areata provided lesional scalp punch biopsies as well as peripheral blood. In regard to this clone: No antigen is known for it. At the DNA level, this CDR3 is encoded by other sequences in the same sample as well.

The germline CDR1 and CDR2 sequences are SGDLS and YYNGEE. The CDR3 length is 14 residues. V dropped 0 bases and J dropped 5 bases, with 11 bases sitting between them. This sequence joins TRBV9 and TRBJ2-5; maybe TRBD2 (6 bases). The specimen was CD8+ T cells sorted from blood, collected around week 54, from a patient treated with tofacitinib. This sequence originates from a human donor with alopecia areata. CDR3 protein: CASSVEGGVETQYF. In DNA, the CDR3 is TGTGCCAGCAGCGTAGAGGGCGGGGTGGAGACCCAGTACTTC.